This is a list of T cell receptor beta chains from one sample in a study of molecular identifiers for immune sequencing clone quantification. TCRdb used MiXCR to reprocess the PCR reads, holding one entry per CDR3 protein. The data show about 640,000 distinct CDR3 sequences, just under 20% seen once. Sequencing used naive CD8+ T cells from blood, with Jurkat cell RNA spiked in. These receptors came from a human donor in good health. Some libraries in this study had Jurkat cell RNA spiked in. Both conserved end residues are part of each CDR3. The D gene is left open where the match is weak. Rows give clone size only sometimes, using once, few, many, or a class for an expanded clone.

clone_size | j_call | v_call | d_call | cdr3_aa | cdr3_nt
many | TRBJ1-1 | TRBV6-2/TRBV6-3 | . | CASSYPGPPSLEAFF | TGTGCCAGCAGTTACCCGGGACCGCCAAGCTTAGAAGCTTTCTTT
many | TRBJ1-5 | TRBV7-2 | . | CASSPPEGNQPQHF | TGTGCCAGCAGCCCCCCCGAGGGTAATCAGCCCCAGCATTTT
few | TRBJ1-3 | TRBV28 | . | CASSSPRMDSGNTIYF | TGTGCCAGCAGTTCGCCGAGGATGGACTCTGGAAACACCATATATTTT
. | TRBJ1-3 | TRBV11-2 | . | CAGSLIGSGNTIYF | TGTGCCGGCAGCTTAATAGGATCTGGAAACACCATATATTTT
few | TRBJ2-3 | TRBV27 | TRBD2 | CASSSGLAGPTDTQYF | TGTGCCAGCAGTTCGGGACTAGCGGGACCCACAGATACGCAGTATTTT
many | TRBJ2-1 | TRBV2 | . | CASSEDPRPSYNEQFF | TGTGCCAGCAGTGAGGACCCTCGGCCCTCCTACAATGAGCAGTTCTTC
. | TRBJ2-4 | TRBV4-1 | . | CASSHNRDIGAKNIQYF | TGCGCCAGCAGCCACAACCGGGACATTGGAGCCAAAAACATTCAGTACTTC
many | TRBJ2-3 | TRBV5-6 | . | CASSLVDITDTQYF | TGTGCCAGCAGCTTGGTGGACATCACAGATACGCAGTATTTT
many | TRBJ2-7 | TRBV5-6 | . | CASSPRTAYYEQYF | TGTGCCAGCAGCCCCCGGACAGCCTACTACGAGCAGTACTTC
many | TRBJ2-5 | TRBV2 | TRBD2 | CASNPGTNQETQYF | TGTGCCAGCAACCCCGGGACTAACCAAGAGACCCAGTACTTC
many | TRBJ2-7 | TRBV6-6 | TRBD1 | CASYTPGQGHEQYF | TGTGCCAGCTACACCCCGGGACAGGGCCACGAGCAGTACTTC
many | TRBJ1-4 | TRBV6-5 | TRBD1 | CATGDRDEKLFF | TGTGCCACCGGAGACAGGGATGAAAAACTGTTTTTT
many | TRBJ1-5 | TRBV10-3 | TRBD1 | CAIGQGWPQHF | TGTGCCATCGGACAGGGCTGGCCCCAGCATTTT
few | TRBJ2-1 | TRBV5-5 | . | CASSSRDISYNEQFF | TGTGCCAGCAGCTCCCGGGACATCTCCTACAATGAGCAGTTCTTC
many | TRBJ2-1 | TRBV11-2 | . | CASSLEYGQYNEQFF | TGTGCCAGCAGCTTAGAATACGGACAGTACAATGAGCAGTTCTTC
many | TRBJ1-5 | TRBV5-5 | . | CASSLEAPYQPQHF | TGTGCCAGCAGCTTGGAGGCACCTTATCAGCCCCAGCATTTT
few | TRBJ2-5 | TRBV24-1 | TRBD1 | CATSPGTGVLGGQYF | TGTGCCACCAGCCCCGGGACAGGGGTCCTGGGGGGCCAGTACTTC
many | TRBJ2-3 | TRBV15 | . | CATSSGGSTDTQYF | TGTGCCACCAGCAGTGGTGGTAGCACAGATACGCAGTATTTT
many | TRBJ1-1 | TRBV7-2 | . | CASSLGSWAEAFF | TGTGCCAGCAGCTTAGGTTCATGGGCAGAAGCTTTCTTT
many | TRBJ2-3 | TRBV10-3 | . | CAIRSGLLGGTDTQYF | TGTGCCATCAGATCGGGACTTCTCGGGGGCACAGATACGCAGTATTTT
few | TRBJ2-7 | TRBV20-1 | TRBD2 | CSANPTGLGTYEQYF | TGCAGTGCAAACCCCACGGGACTAGGGACCTACGAGCAGTACTTC
many | TRBJ2-7 | TRBV20-1 | TRBD1 | CSARDSGQATYEQYF | TGCAGTGCTAGAGATTCGGGACAGGCCACCTACGAGCAGTACTTC
. | TRBJ2-7 | TRBV4-2 | TRBD2 | CASSQNRTSGYEQYF | TGTGCCAGCAGCCAAAATCGGACTAGCGGGTACGAGCAGTACTTC
. | TRBJ2-1 | TRBV6-6 | TRBD2 | CASSYPSGPNEQLF | TGTGCCAGCAGTTACCCTAGCGGCCCCAATGAGCAGCTCTTC
. | TRBJ2-7 | TRBV20-1 | . | CSAKDMTDYEQYF | TGCAGTGCTAAAGATATGACAGACTACGAGCAGTACTTC
. | TRBJ2-3 | TRBV7-9 | TRBD1 | CASGSGQDTDRQYF | TGTGCCAGCGGCTCGGGACAGGACACAGATAGGCAGTATTTT
few | TRBJ1-4 | TRBV19 | . | CASSIDGEKLFF | TGTGCCAGTAGTATAGATGGTGAAAAACTGTTTTTT
many | TRBJ2-1 | TRBV19 | . | CASSIGPASSYNEQFF | TGTGCCAGTAGTATAGGACCGGCGAGCTCCTACAATGAGCAGTTCTTC
many | TRBJ1-1 | TRBV5-1 | . | CASSPREMNTEAFF | TGCGCCAGCAGCCCCCGAGAGATGAACACTGAAGCTTTCTTT
many | TRBJ2-7 | TRBV29-1 | TRBD1 | CSVIPWDRVYEQYF | TGCAGCGTCATCCCCTGGGACAGGGTCTACGAGCAGTACTTC
many | TRBJ1-4 | TRBV12-3/TRBV12-4 | . | CASSQDASLEKLFF | TGTGCCAGCAGCCAGGACGCCTCGTTAGAAAAACTGTTTTTT
. | TRBJ2-1 | TRBV3-1 | TRBD2 | CASSQDWSGGAFNEQFF | TGTGCCAGCAGCCAAGATTGGAGCGGGGGGGCGTTCAATGAGCAGTTCTTC
many | TRBJ2-7 | TRBV30 | . | CAWSPTRYEQYF | TGTGCCTGGAGTCCAACCCGCTACGAGCAGTACTTC
many | TRBJ2-7 | TRBV20-1 | . | CSARDLAETYEQYF | TGCAGTGCTAGAGATTTAGCGGAGACCTACGAGCAGTACTTC